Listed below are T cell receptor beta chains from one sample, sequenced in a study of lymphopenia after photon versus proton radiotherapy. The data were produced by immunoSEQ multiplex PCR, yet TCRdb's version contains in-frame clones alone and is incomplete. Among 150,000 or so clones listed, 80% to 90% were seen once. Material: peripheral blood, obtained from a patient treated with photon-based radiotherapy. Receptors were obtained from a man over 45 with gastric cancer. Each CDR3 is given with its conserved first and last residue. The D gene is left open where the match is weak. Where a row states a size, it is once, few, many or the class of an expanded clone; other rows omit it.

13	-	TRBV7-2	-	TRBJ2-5	CASNINLKETQYF	TGTGCCAGCAACATTAACCTCAAAGAGACCCAGTACTTC
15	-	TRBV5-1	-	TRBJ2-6	CASSPKGDWANVLTF	TGCGCCAGCAGCCCAAAGGGGGACTGGGCCAACGTCCTGACTTTC
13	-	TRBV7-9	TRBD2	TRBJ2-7	CASSLSGTYEQYF	TGTGCCAGCAGCCTCAGCGGGACCTACGAGCAGTACTTC
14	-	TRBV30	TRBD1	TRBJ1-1	CAWSRGTGETEAFF	TGTGCCTGGAGTCGCGGGACAGGGGAGACTGAAGCTTTCTTT
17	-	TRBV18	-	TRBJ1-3	CASSNGAGKLAGNTIYF	TGTGCCAGCTCAAATGGGGCAGGGAAGTTGGCTGGAAACACCATATATTTT
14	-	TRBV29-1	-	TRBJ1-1	CSVEQGLLDTEAFF	TGCAGCGTTGAACAGGGATTGTTGGACACTGAAGCTTTCTTT
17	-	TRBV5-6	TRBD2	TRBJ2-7	CASSLRTSGLPPQGQYF	TGTGCCAGCAGCTTGAGGACTAGCGGGCTCCCCCCCCAGGGGCAGTACTTC
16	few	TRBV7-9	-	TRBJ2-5	CASSQSIWRRGETQYF	TGTGCCAGCAGCCAGTCGATTTGGAGGAGGGGAGAGACCCAGTACTTC
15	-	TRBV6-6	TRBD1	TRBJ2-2	CASSYKGQGTGELFF	TGTGCCAGCAGTTACAAGGGACAGGGGACCGGGGAGCTGTTTTTT
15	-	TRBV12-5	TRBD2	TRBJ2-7	CASGDPRGEKYEQYF	TGTGCTAGTGGCGACCCGCGGGGGGAGAAGTACGAGCAGTACTTC
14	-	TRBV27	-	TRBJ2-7	CASSLTSDSYEQYF	TGTGCCAGCAGTTTAACCTCCGATAGTTACGAGCAGTACTTC